The 19 T cell receptor beta chains in this list originate from one sample, sequenced in a study of T cells after yellow fever vaccination. Using its own MiXCR run on the 5' RACE reads, TCRdb lists one record per CDR3 protein. The data hold some 390,000 distinct CDR3 sequences, with under 7.5% observed a single time. Material: PBMCs, obtained 5 days after the yellow fever booster vaccination. The receptors derive from a man younger than 45 who received the YFV17D yellow fever vaccine.

This clonotype was found many times. V usage is TRBV20-1 and J usage is TRBJ2-5; 9 bases agree with TRBD1. This CDR3 region has 14 residues. V lost 1 base, J lost 5 bases, and 5 bases stayed unmatched. Germline V lookup: CDR1 DFQATT, CDR2 SNEGSKA (reference sequence). In nucleotides, the CDR3 is TGCAGTGCTAGAGGAGGACAGGGGTATGAGACCCAGTACTTC. Protein sequence: CSARGGQGYETQYF.

The rearrangement links TRBV4-3 to TRBJ2-7, with D tentatively TRBD1 (6 bases). Looked up from germline, CDR1 is LGHNA and CDR2 is YSLEER. The CDR3 extends over 15 amino acids. Trimming stripped 0 bases from V and 4 bases from J, with 13 bases between. CDR3 DNA sequence: TGCGCCAGCAGCCAAGATGAACAGGGAGTTTACGAGCAGTACTTC. Encoded protein: CASSQDEQGVYEQYF.

Ten or more counts support this clonotype. This rearrangement joins TRBV5-1 to TRBJ1-5, with 8 bases fitting TRBD1. This CDR3 has 15 amino acids. Germline lookup yields CDR1 SGHRS and CDR2 YFSETQ. V lost 4 bases, J lost 5 bases, and 8 bases stayed unmatched. CDR3 nucleotides: TGCGCCAGCAGCCCGGCAGGGGGCTGGGATCAGCCCCAGCATTTT. This codes for CASSPAGGWDQPQHF.

Ten or more counts support this clonotype. The chain couples TRBV6-5 to TRBJ1-2; D is undetermined. Trimming cost V 4 bases and J 0 bases, with 6 bases left between them. CDR3 length equals 13 residues. CDR1 is MNHEY, CDR2 SVGAGI, per germline. The chain's CDR3 is CASSSVANYGYTF. The CDR3 DNA sequence: TGTGCCAGCAGTTCTGTAGCTAACTATGGCTACACCTTC.

This clonotype was seen many times. The genes are TRBV27 and TRBJ2-3; D remains unclear. CDR1 and CDR2 from the germline V gene are MNHEY and SMNVEV (reference sequence). V was trimmed by 9 bases and J by 2 bases, leaving 15 bases between them. This CDR3 is 14 amino acids long. CDR3 protein: CASSPPGYTDTQYF. DNA for the CDR3: TGTGCCAGTTCCCCCCCGGGCTACACAGATACGCAGTATTTT.

The chain couples TRBV5-1 to TRBJ2-3; 7 nucleotides line up with TRBD1. J lost 4 bases, V lost 0 bases, and 5 bases had no gene match. Germline assignment: CDR1 SGHRS and CDR2 YFSETQ. CDR3 length: 15 amino acids. The CDR3 DNA reads TGCGCCAGCAGCTTGGGCCTCCAGGGGGCAGATACGCAGTATTTT. Encoded protein: CASSLGLQGADTQYF.

The chain carries TRBV20-1 and TRBJ2-5; D is unclear. V was pared by 2 bases and J by 2 bases, with 3 bases between. The CDR3 contains 11 residues. CDR1 is DFQATT, CDR2 SNEGSKA, per germline (reference sequence). Here the CDR3 reads CSARQQETQYF. In DNA form, the CDR3 reads TGCAGTGCTAGACAGCAAGAGACCCAGTACTTC.

The chain recombines TRBV20-1 with TRBJ2-7; TRBD1 agrees at 8 bases. This CDR3 is built from 14 residues. Germline lookup yields CDR1 DFQATT and CDR2 SNEGSKA (reference sequence). The V segment lost 3 bases and the J segment 0 bases; nucleotides outside the gene matches: 4. The CDR3 bases are TGCAGTGCTAGGCAGGGGGCAGGCTCCTACGAGCAGTACTTC. This translates into CSARQGAGSYEQYF.

This clonotype occurred a few times. V gene TRBV4-3 combines with J gene TRBJ2-5; TRBD1 aligns across 11 bases. Germline V CDR1 and CDR2: LGHNA, YSLEER. J was trimmed by 5 bases and V by 0 bases; bases with no gene match: 8. The CDR3 is 17 amino acids. CDR3 region: CASSQDGPGTGGETQYF. CDR3 in DNA: TGCGCCAGCAGCCAAGACGGACCCGGGACAGGGGGGGAGACCCAGTACTTC.

This clonotype has just a few counts. The chain links TRBV20-1 to TRBJ2-3; D gene unclear. The V end lost 3 bases, the J end lost 1 base, and 11 bases lay between the germline ends. The CDR3 has 14 amino acids. Per germline, CDR1 DFQATT and CDR2 SNEGSKA (reference sequence). CDR3 residues: CSASPLSRTDTQYF. CDR3 in DNA: TGCAGTGCTAGTCCCCTTAGCCGCACAGATACGCAGTATTTT.

About this clonotype: At one end the junction does not follow the germline gene, possibly because of a read error. The rearrangement uses TRBV20-1 and TRBJ1-5; possible D gene TRBD1, 5 bases. This CDR3 has 16 amino acids. CDR1 and CDR2 from the germline V gene are DFQATT and SNEGSKA (reference sequence). CDR3 amino acids: CCARDHWGNGNQPQHF. In nucleotides, the CDR3 is TGCTGTGCTAGAGATCATTGGGGGAACGGCAATCAGCCCCAGCATTTT.

Many counts were recorded for this clonotype. The rearrangement joins TRBV28 to TRBJ2-3; a weak D match, TRBD2 (6 bases). The ends were cut back, 3 bases at V and 0 bases at J, with 19 bases in the middle. The germline V gene has CDR1 MDHEN and CDR2 SYDVKM. The CDR3 is 18 residues long. This CDR3 reads CASSLWTAGTQSTDTQYF. Here the CDR3 DNA reads TGTGCCAGCAGTTTGTGGACGGCCGGGACTCAGAGCACAGATACGCAGTATTTT.

At least ten counts were recorded for this clonotype. The rearrangement uses TRBV6-2 or TRBV6-3 and TRBJ2-1; 7 nucleotides match TRBD1. The CDR3 has 14 residues. From germline, CDR1 is MNHEY and CDR2 SVGEGT. V trimming: 8 bases; J trimming: 9 bases; junction bases outside the gene matches: 13. CDR3 amino acids: CASRRDSTIREQFF. CDR3 nucleotide sequence: TGTGCCAGCCGCCGGGACAGTACAATTCGTGAGCAGTTCTTC.

This sequence joins TRBV12-3 or TRBV12-4 and TRBJ2-2; D gene uncertain. The CDR3 is 15 amino acids. The ends were cut back, 2 bases at V and 1 base at J, with 8 bases in the middle. In DNA form, the CDR3 reads TGTGCCAGCAGTTTAACCGAAATGAACACCGGGGAGCTGTTTTTT. Protein sequence: CASSLTEMNTGELFF.

In this sample, this clonotype turned up many times. J is TRBJ1-5 and V is TRBV20-1; D may be TRBD1 (5 bases). Trimming took 3 bases from V and 1 from J, leaving 16 bases between them. The CDR3 loop spans 16 amino acids. Per the germline V gene, CDR1 is DFQATT and CDR2 is SNEGSKA (reference sequence). For the CDR3, the DNA is TGCAGTGCTAGGAAAGAAACAGGATTAAGCAATCAGCCCCAGCATTTT. It translates to CSARKETGLSNQPQHF.

In its sample, this clonotype was seen many times. The chain links TRBV20-1 to TRBJ2-3, with 9 bases matching TRBD1. Germline V CDR1 and CDR2: DFQATT, SNEGSKA (reference sequence). This CDR3 has 15 residues. V dropped 6 bases and J dropped 2; count of bases not matched to a gene: 9. CDR3 sequence (DNA): TGCAGTGCGAGACGCCGGGACAGGGCCACAGATACGCAGTATTTT. As protein: CSARRRDRATDTQYF.

CDR3 protein: CAISEFGSVSASEQFF. The CDR3 nucleotides are TGTGCCATCAGTGAGTTTGGGTCGGTTTCTGCATCTGAGCAGTTCTTC. The J gene is TRBJ2-1, the V gene TRBV10-3; D is unresolved. The germline CDR1 and CDR2 sequences are ENHRY and SYGVKD. The CDR3 covers 16 residues. Trimming stripped 1 base from V and 9 bases from J, with 19 bases between.

The chain recombines TRBV5-1 with TRBJ2-3, with no clear D. The length of the CDR3 is 16 residues. Between the trimmed V and J ends, which lost 4 bases and 2 bases, there was a span of 17 bases. The V gene's germline CDR1 is SGHRS and CDR2 YFSETQ. The CDR3 DNA sequence: TGCGCCAGCAGCCCCTGGCTATCCAGTTCCACAGATACGCAGTATTTT. Protein: CASSPWLSSSTDTQYF.

This clonotype was seen a few times. The chain recombines TRBV12-3 or TRBV12-4 with TRBJ2-7; D gene ambiguous. Deletions cut 6 bases from V and 0 bases from J, with 12 bases between. The length of the CDR3 is 14 residues. The CDR3 here is CASSPRHNSYEQYF. The CDR3, as DNA: TGTGCCAGCAGCCCCCGACACAACTCCTACGAGCAGTACTTC.